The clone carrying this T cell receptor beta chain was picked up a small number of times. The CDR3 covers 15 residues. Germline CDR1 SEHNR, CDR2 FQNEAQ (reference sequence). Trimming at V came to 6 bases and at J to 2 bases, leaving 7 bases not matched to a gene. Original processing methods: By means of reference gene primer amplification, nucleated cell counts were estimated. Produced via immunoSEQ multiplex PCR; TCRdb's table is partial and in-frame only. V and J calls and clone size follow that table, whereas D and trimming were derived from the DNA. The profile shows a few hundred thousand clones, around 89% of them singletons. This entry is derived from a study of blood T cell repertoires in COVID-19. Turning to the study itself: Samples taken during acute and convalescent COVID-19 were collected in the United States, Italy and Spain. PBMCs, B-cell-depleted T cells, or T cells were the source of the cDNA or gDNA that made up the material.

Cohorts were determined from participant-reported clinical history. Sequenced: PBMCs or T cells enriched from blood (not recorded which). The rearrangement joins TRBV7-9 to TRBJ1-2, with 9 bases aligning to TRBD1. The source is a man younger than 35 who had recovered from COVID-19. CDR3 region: CASRQGDRENYGYTF. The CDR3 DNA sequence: TGTGCCAGCAGACAGGGGGACAGGGAGAACTATGGCTACACCTTC.